A single TCR beta chain is shown here with its context. The sample originates from a study of T cell responses to AZD1222 COVID-19 vaccine. CDR1 and CDR2 (germline): LGHDT, YNNKEL (reference sequence). With 0 bases removed from V and 0 bases from J, the gap between germline ends came to 8 bases. CDR3 size: 15 residues. Profiling relied on immunoSEQ multiplex PCR, and the TCRdb table lists in-frame clones only, not all of them. The sample records around 160,000 clones, 82% being singletons. J is TRBJ1-2 and V is TRBV3-1 (or the pseudogene TRBV3-2); D is uncertain. The clonotype comes from an adult in good health. This sample comprised peripheral blood, obtained on day 0 of MenACWY control vaccination. CDR3 protein: CASSQEQTSNYGYTF. In nucleotides, the CDR3 is TGTGCCAGCAGCCAAGAACAGACTTCTAACTATGGCTACACCTTC.